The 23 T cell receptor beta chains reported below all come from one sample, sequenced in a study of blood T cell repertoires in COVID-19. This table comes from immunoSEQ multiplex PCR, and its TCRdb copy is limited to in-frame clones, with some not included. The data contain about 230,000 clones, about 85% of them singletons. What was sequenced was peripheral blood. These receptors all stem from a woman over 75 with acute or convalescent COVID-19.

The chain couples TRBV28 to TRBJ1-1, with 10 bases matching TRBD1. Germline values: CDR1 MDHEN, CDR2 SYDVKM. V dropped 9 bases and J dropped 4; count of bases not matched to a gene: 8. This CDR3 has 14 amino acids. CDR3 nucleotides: TGTGCCAGTTGGGGGACAGGGGTTTCCACTGAAGCTTTCTTT. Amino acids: CASWGTGVSTEAFF.

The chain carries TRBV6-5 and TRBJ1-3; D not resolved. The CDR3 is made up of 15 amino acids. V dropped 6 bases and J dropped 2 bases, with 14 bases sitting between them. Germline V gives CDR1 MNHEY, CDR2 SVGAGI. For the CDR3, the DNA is TGTGCCAGCAGAGAGGCGGGGTTTACTGGAAACACCATATATTTT. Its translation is CASREAGFTGNTIYF.

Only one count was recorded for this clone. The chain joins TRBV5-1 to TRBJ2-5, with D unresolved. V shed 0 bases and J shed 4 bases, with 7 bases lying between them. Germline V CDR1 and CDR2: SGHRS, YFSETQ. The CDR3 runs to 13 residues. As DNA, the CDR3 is TGCGCCAGCAGCTTGGTAGGCGGAGAGACCCAGTACTTC. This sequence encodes CASSLVGGETQYF.

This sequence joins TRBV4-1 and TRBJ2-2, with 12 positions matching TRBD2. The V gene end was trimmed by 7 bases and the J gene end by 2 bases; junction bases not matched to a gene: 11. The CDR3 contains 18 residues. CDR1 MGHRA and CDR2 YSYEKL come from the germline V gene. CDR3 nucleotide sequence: TGCGCCAGCAACCACCAGACTAGCGGGAGACTAAACACCGGGGAGCTGTTTTTT. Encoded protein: CASNHQTSGRLNTGELFF.

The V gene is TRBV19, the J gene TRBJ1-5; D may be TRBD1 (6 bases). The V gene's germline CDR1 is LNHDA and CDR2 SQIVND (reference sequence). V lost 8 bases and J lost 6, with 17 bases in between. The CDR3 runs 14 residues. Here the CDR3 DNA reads TGTGCCAGTCGATCGAACAGGGTTGGTCAGCCCCAGCATTTT. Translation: CASRSNRVGQPQHF.

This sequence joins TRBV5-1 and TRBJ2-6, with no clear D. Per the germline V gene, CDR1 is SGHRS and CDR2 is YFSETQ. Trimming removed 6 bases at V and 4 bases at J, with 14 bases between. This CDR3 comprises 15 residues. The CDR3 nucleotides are TGCGCCAGCACCTTAAGAGGAGACGGGGCCAACGTCCTGACTTTC. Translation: CASTLRGDGANVLTF.

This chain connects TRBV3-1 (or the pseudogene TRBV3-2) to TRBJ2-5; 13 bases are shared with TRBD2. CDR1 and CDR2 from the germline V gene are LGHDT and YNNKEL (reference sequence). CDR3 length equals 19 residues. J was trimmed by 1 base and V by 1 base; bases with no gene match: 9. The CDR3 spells CASSQVRTSGGIGQETQYF. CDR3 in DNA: TGTGCCAGCAGCCAAGTAAGGACTAGCGGGGGAATAGGCCAAGAGACCCAGTACTTC.

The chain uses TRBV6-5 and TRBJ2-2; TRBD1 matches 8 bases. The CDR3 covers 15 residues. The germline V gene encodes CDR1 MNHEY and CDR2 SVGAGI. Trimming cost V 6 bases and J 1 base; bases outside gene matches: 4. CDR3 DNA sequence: TGTGCCAGCAGATGGACAGGGTTGAACACCGGGGAGCTGTTTTTT. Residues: CASRWTGLNTGELFF.

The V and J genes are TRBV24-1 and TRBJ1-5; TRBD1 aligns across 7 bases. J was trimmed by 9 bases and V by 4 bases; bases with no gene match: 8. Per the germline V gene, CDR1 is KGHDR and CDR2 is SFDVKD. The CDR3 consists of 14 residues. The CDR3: CATSDGTEDRPQHF. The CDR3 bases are TGTGCCACCAGTGACGGGACAGAGGATCGGCCCCAGCATTTT.

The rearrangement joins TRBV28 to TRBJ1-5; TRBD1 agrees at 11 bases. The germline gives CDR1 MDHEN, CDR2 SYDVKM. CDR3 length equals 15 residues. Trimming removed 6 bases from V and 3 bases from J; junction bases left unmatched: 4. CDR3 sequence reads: CASSRTGGSNQPQHF. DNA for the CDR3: TGTGCCAGCAGCCGGACAGGGGGCTCCAATCAGCCCCAGCATTTT.

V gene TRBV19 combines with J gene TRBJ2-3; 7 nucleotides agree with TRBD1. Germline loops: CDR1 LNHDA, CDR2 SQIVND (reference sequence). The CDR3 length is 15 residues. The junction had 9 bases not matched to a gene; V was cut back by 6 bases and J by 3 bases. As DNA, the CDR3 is TGTGCCAGTAGACCGACAGGGACGGGGACAGATACGCAGTATTTT. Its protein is CASRPTGTGTDTQYF.

CDR3 sequence reads: CASSISGGDTGELFF. The CDR3 nucleotides are TGTGCCAGCAGCATTAGCGGGGGGGACACCGGGGAGCTGTTTTTT. The chain joins TRBV7-2 to TRBJ2-2, with 11 bases aligning to TRBD2. J lost 3 bases, V lost 5 bases, and 2 bases had no gene match. The CDR3 sequence is 15 residues long. Germline loops: CDR1 SGHTA, CDR2 FQGNSA.

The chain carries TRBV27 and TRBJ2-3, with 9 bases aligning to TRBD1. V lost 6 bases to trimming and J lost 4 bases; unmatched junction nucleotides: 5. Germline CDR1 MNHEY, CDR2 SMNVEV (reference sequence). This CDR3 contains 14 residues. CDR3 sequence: CASRGTGMPDTQYF. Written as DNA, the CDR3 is TGTGCCAGCAGGGGGACAGGGATGCCAGATACGCAGTATTTT.

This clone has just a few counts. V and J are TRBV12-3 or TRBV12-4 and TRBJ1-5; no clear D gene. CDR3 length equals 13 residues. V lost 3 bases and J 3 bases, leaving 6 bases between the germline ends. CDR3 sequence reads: CASSFEYNQPQHF. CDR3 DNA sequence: TGTGCCAGCAGTTTTGAGTACAATCAGCCCCAGCATTTT.

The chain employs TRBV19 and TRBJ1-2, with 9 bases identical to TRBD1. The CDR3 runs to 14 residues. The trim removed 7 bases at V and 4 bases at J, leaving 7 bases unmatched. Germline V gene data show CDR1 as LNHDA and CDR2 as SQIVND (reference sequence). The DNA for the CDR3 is TGTGCCAGTAACACGGACAGGGGTTTCTATGGCTACACCTTC. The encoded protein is CASNTDRGFYGYTF. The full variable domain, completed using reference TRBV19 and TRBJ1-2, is DGGITQSPKYLFRKEGQNVTLSCEQNLNHDAMYWYRQDPGQGLRLIYYSQIVNDFQKGDIAEGYSVSREKKESFPLTVTSAQKNPTAFYLCASNTDRGFYGYTFGSGTRLTVV.

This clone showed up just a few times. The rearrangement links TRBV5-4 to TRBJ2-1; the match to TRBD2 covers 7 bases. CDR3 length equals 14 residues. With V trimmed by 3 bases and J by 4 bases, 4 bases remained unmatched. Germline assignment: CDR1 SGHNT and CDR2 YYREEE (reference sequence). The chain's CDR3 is CASSWEGPYNEQFF. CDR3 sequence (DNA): TGTGCCAGCAGCTGGGAGGGGCCGTACAATGAGCAGTTCTTC.

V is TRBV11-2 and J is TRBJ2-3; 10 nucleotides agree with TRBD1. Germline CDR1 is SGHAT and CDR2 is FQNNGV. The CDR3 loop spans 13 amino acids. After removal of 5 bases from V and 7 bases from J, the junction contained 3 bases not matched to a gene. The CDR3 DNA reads TGTGCCAGCAGCCGGGGACAGGGGAATACGCAGTATTTT. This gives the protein CASSRGQGNTQYF.

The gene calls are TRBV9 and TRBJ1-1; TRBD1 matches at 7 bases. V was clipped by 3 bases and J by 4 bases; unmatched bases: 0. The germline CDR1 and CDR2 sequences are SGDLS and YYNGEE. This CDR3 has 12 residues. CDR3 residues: CASSDRGTEAFF. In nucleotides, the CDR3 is TGTGCCAGCAGCGACAGGGGCACTGAAGCTTTCTTT.

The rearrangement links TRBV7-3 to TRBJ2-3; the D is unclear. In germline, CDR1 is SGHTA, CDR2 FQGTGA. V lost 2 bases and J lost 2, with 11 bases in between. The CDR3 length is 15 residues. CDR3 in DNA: TGTGCCAGCAGCTTAGCTCCGGGTGCCACAGATACGCAGTATTTT. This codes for CASSLAPGATDTQYF.

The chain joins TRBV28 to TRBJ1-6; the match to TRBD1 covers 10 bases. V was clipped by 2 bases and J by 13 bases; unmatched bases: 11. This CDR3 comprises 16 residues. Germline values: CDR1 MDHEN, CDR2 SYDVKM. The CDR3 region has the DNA TGTGCCAGCAGTTTAACAACCGGGACAGGGGAAAGTCCCCTCCACTTT. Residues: CASSLTTGTGESPLHF.

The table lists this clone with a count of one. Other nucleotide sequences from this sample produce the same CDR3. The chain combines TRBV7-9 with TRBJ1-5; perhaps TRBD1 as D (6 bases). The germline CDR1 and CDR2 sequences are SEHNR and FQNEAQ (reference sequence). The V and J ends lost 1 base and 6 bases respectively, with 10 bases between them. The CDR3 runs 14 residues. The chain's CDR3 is CASSLVGGGQPQHF. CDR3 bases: TGTGCCAGCAGCTTAGTTGGGGGCGGTCAGCCCCAGCATTTT.

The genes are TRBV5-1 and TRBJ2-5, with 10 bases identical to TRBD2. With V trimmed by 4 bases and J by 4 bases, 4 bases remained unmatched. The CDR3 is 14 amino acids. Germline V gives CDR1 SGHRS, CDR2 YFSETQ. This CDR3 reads CASSTAGGPETQYF. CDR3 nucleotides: TGCGCCAGCAGCACAGCGGGAGGGCCAGAGACCCAGTACTTC.

The CDR3 protein is CASSYYIGELFF. The DNA for the CDR3 is TGTGCCAGCAGTTACTATATCGGGGAGCTGTTTTTT. The chain uses TRBV6-5 and TRBJ2-2; D gene uncertain. V lost 1 base and J 7 bases, leaving 4 bases between the germline ends. Per the germline V gene, CDR1 is MNHEY and CDR2 is SVGAGI. This CDR3 region has 12 residues.